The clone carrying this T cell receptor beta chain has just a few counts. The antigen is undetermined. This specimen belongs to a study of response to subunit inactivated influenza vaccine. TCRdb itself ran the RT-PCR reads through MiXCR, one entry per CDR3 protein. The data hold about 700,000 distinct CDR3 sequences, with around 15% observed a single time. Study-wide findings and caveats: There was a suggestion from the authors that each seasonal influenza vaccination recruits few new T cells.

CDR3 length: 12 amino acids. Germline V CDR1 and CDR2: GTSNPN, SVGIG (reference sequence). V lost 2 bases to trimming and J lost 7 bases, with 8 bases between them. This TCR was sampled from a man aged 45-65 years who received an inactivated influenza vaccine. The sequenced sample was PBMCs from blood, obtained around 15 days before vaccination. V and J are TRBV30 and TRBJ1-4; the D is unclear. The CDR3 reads CAWSSFGEKLFF. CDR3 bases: TGTGCCTGGAGTAGTTTCGGTGAAAAACTGTTTTTT.